What follows is one T cell receptor beta chain and its context. What it recognizes is unknown. This record belongs to a study of OX40 agonist ivuxolimab in advanced cancers. The CDR3 sequence is 16 residues long. V gave up 5 bases and J gave up 5 bases; unmatched junction bases: 10. Germline loops: CDR1 PRHDT, CDR2 FYEKMQ (reference sequence). Here immunoSEQ multiplex PCR was the method, and the copy in TCRdb shows in-frame clones only, minus some. The profile covers tens of thousands of clones, with approximately 80% appearing a single time and 5.5% to 6% taken by the ten largest. Study-wide findings and caveats: On average, a greater number of expanded clones characterised CD8+ T cells relative to CD4+. Still undetermined is the antigen specificity of the expanded peripheral T cells.

The gene calls are TRBV13 and TRBJ2-7; 12 bases line up with TRBD1. This sample comprised CD4+ or CD8+ T cells sorted from blood, obtained in a trial of the OX40 agonist ivuxolimab. This TCR was recovered from an adult with an advanced solid tumor such as melanoma, head and neck, liver or kidney cancer. The CDR3: CASSRGRDRGRDEQYF. In DNA, the CDR3 is TGTGCCAGCAGCAGGGGCCGGGACAGGGGGCGGGACGAGCAGTACTTC.